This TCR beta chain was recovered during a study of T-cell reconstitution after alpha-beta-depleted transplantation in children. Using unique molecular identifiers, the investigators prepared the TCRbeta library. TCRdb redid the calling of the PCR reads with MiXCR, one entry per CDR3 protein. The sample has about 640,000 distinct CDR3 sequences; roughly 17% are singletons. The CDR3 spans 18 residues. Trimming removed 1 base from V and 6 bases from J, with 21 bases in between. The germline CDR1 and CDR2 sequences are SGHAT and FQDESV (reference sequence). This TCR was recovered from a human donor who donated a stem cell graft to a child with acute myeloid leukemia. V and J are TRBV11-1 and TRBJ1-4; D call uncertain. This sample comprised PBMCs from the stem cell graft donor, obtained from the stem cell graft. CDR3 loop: CASSLGSGAARGDEKLFF. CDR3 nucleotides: TGTGCCAGCAGCTTAGGCTCAGGCGCGGCGCGAGGAGATGAAAAACTGTTTTTT. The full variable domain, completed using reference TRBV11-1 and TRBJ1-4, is EAEVAQSPRYKITEKSQAVAFWCDPISGHATLYWYRQILGQGPELLVQFQDESVVDDSQLPKDRFSAERLKGVDSTLKIQPAELGDSAMYLCASSLGSGAARGDEKLFFGSGTQLSVL.